One and the same sample provided the 26 T cell receptor beta chains below, sequenced in a study of control samples from healthy donors and cancer patients. The table came from immunoSEQ multiplex PCR; TCRdb's copy has only in-frame clones and leaves some out. The data show some 120,000 clones, more than 75% seen once. Material for sequencing was blood. All receptors derive from a woman in her 70s in good health.

The chain uses TRBV19 and TRBJ1-1; D ambiguous. Germline V gene lookup returns CDR1 LNHDA and CDR2 SQIVND (reference sequence). The V end lost 7 bases, the J end lost 2 bases, and 8 bases lay between the germline ends. The CDR3 length is 12 residues. In DNA form, the CDR3 reads TGTGCCAGTACCCGGACCAACACTGAAGCTTTCTTT. Translating it yields CASTRTNTEAFF.

CDR3 in amino acids: CASSSGSPSTDTQYF. The CDR3 DNA is TGCGCCAGCAGCAGCGGGAGCCCTAGCACAGATACGCAGTATTTT. J is TRBJ2-3 and V is TRBV5-1, with 8 bases fitting TRBD2. Germline V lookup: CDR1 SGHRS, CDR2 YFSETQ. The CDR3 runs to 15 residues. With V trimmed by 4 bases and J by 0 bases, 4 bases remained unmatched.

J is TRBJ1-3 and V is TRBV5-6; D unresolved. Trimming left V 6 bases short and J 2 bases short, with 18 bases between. There are 16 residues in the CDR3. Germline V gene lookup returns CDR1 SGHDT and CDR2 YYEEEE. In DNA, the CDR3 is TGTGCCAGCACCTGGCGGGGAGAGTTACCTGGAAACACCATATATTTT. Amino acids: CASTWRGELPGNTIYF.

V and J are TRBV3-1 (or the pseudogene TRBV3-2) and TRBJ2-1; D not resolved. V gave up 4 bases and J gave up 6 bases, with 10 bases separating them. This CDR3 is built from 13 residues. Germline V CDR1 and CDR2: LGHDT, YNNKEL (reference sequence). The CDR3 nucleotides are TGTGCCAGCAGCCCTGGGGTACCCAATGAGCAGTTCTTC. Translation: CASSPGVPNEQFF.

The V call is TRBV18, the J call TRBJ2-2; D ambiguous. The length of the CDR3 is 15 residues. Trimming took off 2 bases at V and 0 bases at J, with 7 bases between the two ends. The germline gives CDR1 KGHSH, CDR2 LQKENI. This CDR3 reads CASSPARPNTGELFF. As DNA, the CDR3 is TGTGCCAGCTCACCAGCGCGGCCGAACACCGGGGAGCTGTTTTTT.

The rearrangement uses TRBV10-3 and TRBJ1-3; the D is unclear. Germline V CDR1 and CDR2: ENHRY, SYGVKD. V was pared by 6 bases and J by 4 bases, with 13 bases between. There are 14 residues in the CDR3. This CDR3 is CAIRSQAEGNTIYF. The CDR3 coding sequence is TGTGCCATCAGATCCCAGGCGGAAGGAAACACCATATATTTT.

The chain joins TRBV19 to TRBJ2-2, with 12 bases fitting TRBD2. CDR1 is LNHDA, CDR2 SQIVND, per germline (reference sequence). This CDR3 spans 13 amino acids. Trimming at V came to 10 bases and at J to 9 bases, leaving 6 bases not matched to a gene. This chain's CDR3 is CAIGTSGRRELFF. DNA of the CDR3: TGTGCCATCGGGACTAGCGGGCGTAGGGAGCTGTTTTTT.

The chain uses TRBV5-1 and TRBJ2-2; D is unclear. This CDR3 comprises 16 residues. V lost 1 base, J lost 1 base, and 11 bases lay in between. Looked up from germline, CDR1 is SGHRS and CDR2 is YFSETQ. CDR3 DNA: TGCGCCAGCAGCTTGAGAGTAGGGTTGAACACCGGGGAGCTGTTTTTT. Its protein is CASSLRVGLNTGELFF.

The J gene is TRBJ1-3, the V gene TRBV9; tentatively, D is TRBD1 (5 bases). Germline values: CDR1 SGDLS, CDR2 YYNGEE. The CDR3 sequence is 16 residues long. Trimming removed 1 base at V and 2 bases at J, with 13 bases between. The CDR3 spells CASSVTGGTTGNTIYF. The CDR3 DNA reads as TGTGCCAGCAGCGTAACCGGGGGGACGACTGGAAACACCATATATTTT.

The chain uses TRBV28 and TRBJ1-2; perhaps TRBD1 as D (5 bases). This CDR3 region has 17 residues. Germline CDR1 MDHEN, CDR2 SYDVKM. V lost 7 bases to trimming and J lost 1 base, with 22 bases between them. Here the CDR3 DNA reads TGTGCCAGCACCCGTTCCCCCATCGGGGGGATTAACTATGGCTACACCTTC. Translating it yields CASTRSPIGGINYGYTF.

This clone was observed a single time. The J gene is TRBJ2-1, the V gene TRBV12-3 or TRBV12-4; D unclear. CDR3 length: 13 amino acids. V was cut by 8 bases and J by 5 bases, with 13 bases left in between. The CDR3 nucleotides are TGTGCCAGCGCGAAAGGACCACACAATGAGCAGTTCTTC. Its translation: CASAKGPHNEQFF.

This chain joins TRBV2 and TRBJ1-2; no definite D call. The CDR3 has 13 amino acids. Germline CDR1 SNHLY, CDR2 FYNNEI. Trimming shortened V by 6 bases and J by 2 bases, and 10 bases separated the two germline ends. The CDR3 sequence is CASRPTVNYGYTF. The CDR3 DNA reads TGTGCCAGCAGGCCCACGGTGAACTATGGCTACACCTTC. Drawing the rest from reference TRBV2 and TRBJ1-2, the complete variable domain is EPEVTQTPSHQVTQMGQEVILRCVPISNHLYFYWYRQILGQKVEFLVSFYNNEISEKSEIFDDQFSVERPDGSNFTLKIRSTKLEDSAMYFCASRPTVNYGYTFGSGTRLTVV.

The rearrangement links TRBV5-5 to TRBJ2-3; 8 bases align to TRBD2. Germline lookup yields CDR1 SGHKS and CDR2 YYEKEE (reference sequence). J lost 2 bases, V lost 0 bases, and 11 bases had no gene match. The CDR3 extends over 18 amino acids. The CDR3, as DNA: TGTGCCAGCAGCTTGGGCAGTGGAGGGCGGGGGGTCACAGATACGCAGTATTTT. Its translation is CASSLGSGGRGVTDTQYF.

CDR3 nucleotides: TGTGCCAGCAGCGCAGACAGGCAGAGCTCTGGGGCCAACGTCCTGACTTTC. Its translation is CASSADRQSSGANVLTF. The chain links TRBV9 to TRBJ2-6, with a weak D call TRBD1 (6 bases). V was trimmed by 3 bases and J by 0 bases, leaving 13 bases between them. This CDR3 is 17 amino acids long. Germline V gene sequence: CDR1 SGDLS, CDR2 YYNGEE.

This clone has just one count. The rearrangement uses TRBV10-3 and TRBJ2-7; 8 positions match TRBD1. With V trimmed by 7 bases and J by 5 bases, 10 bases remained unmatched. The V gene's germline CDR1 is ENHRY and CDR2 SYGVKD. The CDR3 length is 14 residues. CDR3 protein: CAITSTGAGNEQYF. CDR3 in DNA: TGTGCCATCACCTCGACAGGGGCGGGGAACGAGCAGTACTTC.

V gene TRBV3-1 (or the pseudogene TRBV3-2) combines with J gene TRBJ1-2, with D unresolved. The CDR3 covers 13 residues. CDR1 and CDR2 (germline): LGHDT, YNNKEL (reference sequence). Trimming left V 1 base short and J 3 bases short, with 6 bases between. Here the CDR3 reads CASSQVTDYGYTF. CDR3 nucleotide sequence: TGTGCCAGCAGCCAAGTTACAGACTATGGCTACACCTTC.

V is TRBV10-3 and J is TRBJ1-5; D is undetermined. CDR1 is ENHRY, CDR2 SYGVKD, per germline. The germline V and J ends were trimmed by 0 bases and 3 bases, with 9 bases remaining between them. CDR3 size: 15 residues. The chain's CDR3 is CAISESPANNQPQHF. Here the CDR3 DNA reads TGTGCCATCAGTGAGTCCCCCGCCAACAATCAGCCCCAGCATTTT.

V is TRBV7-2 and J is TRBJ2-5; D is uncertain. There are 15 residues in the CDR3. Deletions cut 1 base from V and 1 base from J, with 10 bases between. From germline, CDR1 is SGHTA and CDR2 FQGNSA. The CDR3 nucleotides read TGTGCCAGCAGCTTAGAGGGCAGACCCCAAGAGACCCAGTACTTC. Encoded protein: CASSLEGRPQETQYF. Using reference TRBV7-2 and TRBJ2-5 for the parts outside the CDR3, the full variable domain is GAGVSQSPSNKVTEKGKDVELRCDPISGHTALYWYRQSLGQGLEFLIYFQGNSAPDKSGLPSDRFSAERTGGSVSTLTIQRTQQEDSAVYLCASSLEGRPQETQYFGPGTRLLVL.

CDR3 region: CASSPGTSGGPDTQYF. CDR3 bases: TGTGCCAGCAGCCCAGGGACTAGCGGGGGGCCAGATACGCAGTATTTT. The J gene is TRBJ2-3, the V gene TRBV5-4; 15 bases match TRBD2. The germline V gene has CDR1 SGHNT and CDR2 YYREEE (reference sequence). The CDR3 runs to 16 residues. After removal of 4 bases from V and 4 bases from J, the junction contained 4 bases not matched to a gene.

The chain combines TRBV10-1 with TRBJ2-3; TRBD2 aligns across 7 bases. This CDR3 has 15 amino acids. The J segment lost 4 bases and the V segment lost 10 bases, leaving 14 bases of the junction unmatched. Germline CDR1 WNHNN, CDR2 SYGVQD (reference sequence). CDR3 coding DNA: TGCGCCACCTCCGCGTGGGGGGGAGTAGCAGATACGCAGTATTTT. Amino acids: CATSAWGGVADTQYF.

The rearrangement joins TRBV5-8 to TRBJ1-5, with D perhaps matching TRBD1 (5 bases). Germline loops: CDR1 SGHTS, CDR2 YDEGEE. CDR3 size: 14 residues. V dropped 2 bases and J dropped 3 bases, with 9 bases sitting between them. The CDR3 bases are TGTGCCAGCAGCTTATGGGGGGTCAATCAGCCCCAGCATTTT. This encodes CASSLWGVNQPQHF.

The V call is TRBV7-2, the J call TRBJ1-2; unclear D gene. Germline CDR1 and CDR2: SGHTA and FQGNSA. This CDR3 spans 14 amino acids. Deletions cut 1 base from V and 3 bases from J, with 9 bases between. CDR3 protein: CASSLVARHYGYTF. The DNA of the CDR3 is TGTGCCAGCAGCTTAGTAGCCAGACACTATGGCTACACCTTC.

J is TRBJ2-1 and V is TRBV6-5; weak D call: TRBD2 (6 bases). Germline values: CDR1 MNHEY, CDR2 SVGAGI. The CDR3 length is 13 residues. The CDR3 here is CATRGTRYNEQFF. As DNA, the CDR3 is TGTGCTACCCGGGGGACGCGCTACAATGAGCAGTTCTTC.

The V call is TRBV12-5, the J call TRBJ1-2; 7 bases are a match to TRBD1. The V and J ends lost 6 bases and 4 bases, in that order; junction bases with no gene match: 5. CDR3 length: 13 residues. Germline CDR1 reads LGHNT; CDR2 reads FRNRAP. CDR3 bases: TGTGCTAGTGGGGCCCAGGGGGGCTATGGCTACACCTTC. Its protein product is CASGAQGGYGYTF.

The J gene is TRBJ2-5, the V gene TRBV7-2; D is perhaps TRBD1 (6 bases). CDR1 is SGHTA and CDR2 is FQGNSA in the germline V gene. Trimming took off 4 bases at V and 2 bases at J, with 11 bases between the two ends. This CDR3 has 14 amino acids. The CDR3 sequence is CASSSGQLQETQYF. Here the CDR3 DNA reads TGTGCCAGCAGCTCTGGACAGTTACAAGAGACCCAGTACTTC.

The gene calls are TRBV5-6 and TRBJ1-1; D may be TRBD1 (5 bases). This CDR3 has 14 amino acids. V shed 4 bases and J shed 1 base, with 11 bases lying between them. Germline loops: CDR1 SGHDT, CDR2 YYEEEE. Here the CDR3 reads CASSQTGTNTEAFF. CDR3 bases: TGTGCCAGCAGCCAGACCGGGACGAACACTGAAGCTTTCTTT.